This T cell receptor beta chain was sequenced in a study of blood T cells in healthy people across ages. Regarding the study as a whole: Both naive CD4+ cell counts and diversity were greater in long-lived donors than in aged donors. Per million T cells, the diversity of TCR beta decreased roughly linearly as age advanced.

Of note for this clonotype: The antigen is not known.

PCR was performed a second time for 7 to 11 cycles using a sample-barcoded 5' primer and a J-beta primer mix. TCRdb reprocessed the 5' RACE reads via MiXCR and lists one record per CDR3 protein. The sample has about 570,000 distinct CDR3 sequences, roughly 29% seen once; the top ten hold under 20%. Trimming pared 4 bases from V and 5 bases from J, leaving 16 bases between. Per the germline V gene, CDR1 is SGHRS and CDR2 is YFSETQ. This CDR3 is 15 amino acids long. This receptor was taken from a woman in her 70s in good health. Specimen: blood. The chain employs TRBV5-1 and TRBJ1-5; D gene uncertain. DNA of the CDR3: TGCGCCAGCAGCCTTGGGTACAGCCGAGATCAGCCCCAGCATTTT. Its protein product is CASSLGYSRDQPQHF.